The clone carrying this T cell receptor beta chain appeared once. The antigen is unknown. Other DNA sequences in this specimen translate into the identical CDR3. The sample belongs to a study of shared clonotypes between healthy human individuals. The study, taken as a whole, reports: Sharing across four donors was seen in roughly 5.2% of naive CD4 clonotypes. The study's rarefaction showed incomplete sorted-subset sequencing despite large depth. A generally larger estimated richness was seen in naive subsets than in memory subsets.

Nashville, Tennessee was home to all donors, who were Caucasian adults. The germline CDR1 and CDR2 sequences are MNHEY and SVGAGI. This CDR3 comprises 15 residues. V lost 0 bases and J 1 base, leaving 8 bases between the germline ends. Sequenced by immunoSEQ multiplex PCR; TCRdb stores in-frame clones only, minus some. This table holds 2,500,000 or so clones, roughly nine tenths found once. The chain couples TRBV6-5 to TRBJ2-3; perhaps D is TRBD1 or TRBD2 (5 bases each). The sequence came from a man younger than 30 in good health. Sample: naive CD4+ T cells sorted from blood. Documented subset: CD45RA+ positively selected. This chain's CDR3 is CASSYSGTGTDTQYF. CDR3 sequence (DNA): TGTGCCAGCAGTTACTCAGGGACGGGCACAGATACGCAGTATTTT.